The rows below give T cell receptor beta chains drawn from one sample of a study of glioma-infiltrating T cells. TCRdb recomputed calls from the multiplex PCR reads with MiXCR, one row per CDR3 protein. Among 170,000 or so distinct CDR3 sequences, around 45% were seen once, and the ten largest hold 5.2%. The specimen sequenced was glioma tissue, nonneoplastic brain tissue, or PBMCs (not recorded which). All receptors come from a human donor with low-grade glioma or glioblastoma, undergoing nonglioma brain surgery, or in good health (not recorded which). The CDR3 runs from the conserved cysteine through the conserved F or W. A D gene is named only where the DNA matches it firmly. Some rows mark clone size as missing; the rest say once, few, many or name a class of expanded clone.

CDR3aa | CDR3nt | d_gene | v_gene | abundance | j_gene
CASSQESAGRETQYF | TGTGCCAGCAGCCAAGAGAGTGCTGGGCGAGAGACCCAGTACTTC | - | TRBV4-2 | few | TRBJ2-5
CASSSPGGAREQYF | TGTGCCAGCAGTTCCCCGGGGGGGGCGCGCGAGCAGTACTTC | TRBD2 | TRBV28 | many | TRBJ2-7
CSAMTSGSGADTQYF | TGCAGTGCAATGACTAGCGGGAGTGGGGCAGATACGCAGTATTTT | TRBD2 | TRBV20-1 | - | TRBJ2-3
CDISQDLRSGNTIYF | TGTGACATCAGCCAGGACTTACGCTCTGGAAACACCATATATTTT | - | TRBV10-2 | - | TRBJ1-3
CASSLLGTPSNQPQHF | TGTGCCAGCAGCTTGCTCGGGACGCCCTCCAATCAGCCCCAGCATTTT | - | TRBV27 | few | TRBJ1-5
CASSFGTPGDTQYF | TGTGCCAGCAGCTTCGGGACCCCCGGAGATACGCAGTATTTT | - | TRBV5-4 | few | TRBJ2-3
CASITGVETEAFF | TGTGCCAGCATAACAGGGGTCGAAACTGAAGCTTTCTTT | TRBD1 | TRBV28 | once | TRBJ1-1
CASNTVGRRAFSNQPKHF | TGTGCCAGCAACACCGTGGGACGACGGGCGTTTAGCAATCAGCCCAAGCATTTT | - | TRBV7-9 | - | TRBJ1-5
CASSILGDRGNQPQHF | TGTGCCAGTAGTATCCTAGGGGATCGGGGCAATCAGCCCCAGCATTTT | - | TRBV19 | many | TRBJ1-5
CSARDSQNYGYTF | TGCAGTGCTAGAGATAGCCAGAACTATGGCTACACCTTC | - | TRBV20-1 | many | TRBJ1-2
CASSGSASNQPQHF | TGTGCCAGCAGCGGTTCGGCTTCCAATCAGCCCCAGCATTTT | - | TRBV28 | many | TRBJ1-5
CASRDSVGSLNEQFF | TGTGCCAGCAGGGACAGTGTCGGGAGTCTTAATGAGCAGTTCTTC | - | TRBV27 | - | TRBJ2-1
CASSQVASGDNEQFF | TGTGCCAGCAGCCAAGTCGCTAGCGGGGATAATGAGCAGTTCTTC | TRBD2 | TRBV4-2 | few | TRBJ2-1
CSVSGRGAYNEQFF | TGCAGCGTTAGCGGGAGGGGCGCCTACAATGAGCAGTTCTTC | TRBD2 | TRBV29-1 | few | TRBJ2-1
CSARTRYGYTF | TGCAGTGCTAGGACGCGTTATGGCTACACCTTC | - | TRBV20-1 | - | TRBJ1-2
CSASRAYEQYF | TGCAGTGCTTCGCGGGCCTACGAGCAGTACTTC | - | TRBV20-1 | many | TRBJ2-7
CATSDFLGLGGAGEQFF | TGTGCCACCAGTGATTTTCTGGGACTAGGGGGAGCCGGTGAGCAGTTCTTC | TRBD2 | TRBV24-1 | - | TRBJ2-1
CASSNEPSGYTF | TGTGCTAGTAGCAATGAGCCTTCGGGCTACACCTTC | - | TRBV12-5 | - | TRBJ1-2
CSARDVQWGSDNEQFF | TGCAGTGCTAGGGATGTCCAGTGGGGGAGCGATAATGAGCAGTTCTTC | - | TRBV20-1 | many | TRBJ2-1
CASSQEVRLDGYNEQFF | TGTGCCAGCAGCCAAGAAGTGAGGCTAGATGGCTACAATGAGCAGTTCTTC | - | TRBV4-2 | few | TRBJ2-1
CSSSSPVGVLNTEAFF | TGTTCCAGCAGTTCCCCAGTGGGGGTACTGAACACTGAAGCTTTCTTT | - | TRBV28 | - | TRBJ1-1
CATSDLAGGPNEQFF | TGTGCCACCAGTGATTTAGCGGGAGGGCCCAATGAGCAGTTCTTC | TRBD2 | TRBV24-1 | many | TRBJ2-1
CTSSLDGSRSGNTIYF | TGCACCAGCAGCTTGGATGGGTCTCGCTCTGGAAACACCATATATTTT | - | TRBV5-1 | - | TRBJ1-3
CAWSGRQPGETQYF | TGTGCCTGGAGTGGTAGACAGCCAGGGGAGACCCAGTACTTC | - | TRBV30 | once | TRBJ2-5
CASSSTRADRTQFF | TGTGCCAGCAGTTCGACCCGGGCCGACCGCACCCAGTTCTTC | - | TRBV6-1 | many | TRBJ2-1
CASSPTTGYTEAFF | TGTGCCAGCAGCCCTACGACGGGTTACACTGAAGCTTTCTTT | - | TRBV7-2 | many | TRBJ1-1
CSAWGPEAFF | TGCAGTGCTTGGGGGCCTGAAGCTTTCTTT | - | TRBV20-1 | many | TRBJ1-1
CASIEDRGGGEQFF | TGTGCCAGCATAGAGGACAGGGGTGGAGGTGAGCAGTTCTTC | TRBD1 | TRBV2 | many | TRBJ2-1
CASSTWTSYEQYF | TGTGCCAGTAGTACCTGGACTTCATACGAGCAGTACTTC | - | TRBV19 | few | TRBJ2-7
CASSIGQLQETQYF | TGTGCCAGTAGTATAGGACAGCTCCAAGAGACCCAGTACTTC | - | TRBV19 | few | TRBJ2-5
CATSDPGAGANVLTF | TGTGCCACCAGTGACCCCGGAGCTGGGGCCAACGTCCTGACTTTC | - | TRBV24-1 | few | TRBJ2-6
CATSSSPNTEAFF | TGTGCCACCAGCAGTTCCCCGAACACTGAAGCTTTCTTT | - | TRBV15 | - | TRBJ1-1
CASSAPAADTQYF | TGTGCCAGCAGTGCTCCGGCAGCGGATACGCAGTATTTT | - | TRBV7-2 | - | TRBJ2-3
CASSLGRTEAFF | TGTGCCAGCAGCCTCGGACGGACCGAAGCTTTCTTT | - | TRBV7-9 | many | TRBJ1-1
CASSFARINYGYTF | TGTGCCAGCAGTTTCGCGCGGATTAACTATGGCTACACCTTC | - | TRBV12-3/TRBV12-4 | few | TRBJ1-2
CASSSGTNQETKFF | TGTGCCAGCAGCTCCGGGACAAATCAAGAGACCAAGTTCTTC | - | TRBV7-2 | - | TRBJ2-1
CASSLSTSTNIQYF | TGCGCCAGCAGCTTGAGTACCTCGACGAACATTCAGTACTTC | - | TRBV5-1 | few | TRBJ2-4
CASSIGFTDTQYF | TGTGCCAGTAGTATCGGCTTCACAGATACGCAGTATTTT | - | TRBV19 | few | TRBJ2-3
CASSFTASSYNEQFF | TGTGCCAGCAGCTTTACGGCGAGCTCCTACAATGAGCAGTTCTTC | - | TRBV11-2 | few | TRBJ2-1
CASSEVFAYEQYF | TGCGCCAGCAGCGAGGTGTTTGCATACGAGCAGTACTTC | - | TRBV5-1 | many | TRBJ2-7
CSVEYHVRPGETQYF | TGCAGCGTAGAATATCACGTCCGGCCGGGAGAGACCCAGTACTTC | - | TRBV29-1 | - | TRBJ2-5
CASSPDGRRGSNQPQHF | TGTGCCAGCAGCCCCGATGGTAGGAGGGGGAGCAATCAGCCCCAGCATTTT | - | TRBV7-9 | few | TRBJ1-5
CASSINSGSSYEQYF | TGTGCCAGTAGTATAAATAGCGGGAGCTCCTACGAGCAGTACTTC | TRBD2 | TRBV19 | - | TRBJ2-7
CASSLAEREQFF | TGCGCCAGCAGCTTGGCCGAGCGGGAGCAGTTCTTC | - | TRBV5-1 | - | TRBJ2-1
CSASIGSSYEHYF | TGCAGTGCTAGCATCGGGAGTTCGTACGAGCATTACTTC | - | TRBV20-1 | - | TRBJ2-7
CARTRNNEAFF | TGTGCCAGAACAAGGAACAATGAAGCTTTCTTT | - | TRBV28 | - | TRBJ1-1
CASSQFHSGANVLTF | TGCGCCAGCAGCCAATTCCACTCTGGGGCCAACGTCCTGACTTTC | - | TRBV4-1 | few | TRBJ2-6
CASSERGQGFYNEQFF | TGTGCCAGCAGTGAACGGGGACAGGGATTTTACAATGAGCAGTTCTTC | TRBD1 | TRBV6-1 | many | TRBJ2-1
CASSTTGLAGYTDTQYF | TGTGCCAGCAGTACGACGGGACTAGCGGGCTACACAGATACGCAGTATTTT | TRBD2 | TRBV28 | many | TRBJ2-3
CASSPQWEQYF | TGTGCCAGCAGTCCCCAATGGGAGCAGTACTTC | - | TRBV6-1 | many | TRBJ2-7
CASSRAPLSYEQYF | TGTGCCAGCAGCAGAGCCCCACTCTCCTACGAGCAGTACTTC | - | TRBV5-6 | - | TRBJ2-7
CASSFTGLAIGDTQYF | TGTGCCAGCAGCTTCACCGGACTAGCGATAGGAGATACGCAGTATTTT | TRBD2 | TRBV7-2 | - | TRBJ2-3
CSARDGADPRQETQYF | TGCAGTGCTAGAGATGGCGCGGATCCACGCCAAGAGACCCAGTACTTC | - | TRBV20-1 | many | TRBJ2-5
CASSQGSGAVYEQYF | TGCGCCAGCAGCCAAGGCTCGGGGGCCGTATACGAGCAGTACTTC | - | TRBV4-1 | few | TRBJ2-7
CASSRGRAYNEQFF | TGTGCCAGCAGCCGCGGGAGGGCCTACAATGAGCAGTTCTTC | TRBD2 | TRBV3-1 | - | TRBJ2-1
CASSPGTAFVEQYF | TGTGCCAGCAGTCCCGGGACGGCCTTTGTCGAGCAGTACTTC | - | TRBV6-1 | many | TRBJ2-7
CAGGTGRNTEAFF | TGTGCCGGTGGGACTGGACGGAACACTGAAGCTTTCTTT | - | TRBV2 | many | TRBJ1-1
CASRMSGLAGEAQYF | TGTGCCAGCAGGATGAGTGGACTCGCCGGGGAGGCCCAGTACTTC | - | TRBV6-1 | many | TRBJ2-5
CASSIKQGNIQYF | TGTGCCAGTAGTATCAAGCAGGGAAACATTCAGTACTTC | - | TRBV19 | many | TRBJ2-4
CASSVQSSYEQYF | TGTGCCAGCAGTGTACAGTCTTCCTACGAGCAGTACTTC | - | TRBV27 | many | TRBJ2-7